Included here is one TCR beta chain sequence, with context. Its antigen remains unidentified. Base qualities are not provided; no much larger clone lies one nucleotide away. Each collaborating institution followed its own protocols to collect whole blood in K2EDTA tubes. For TCRbeta analysis, collaborators shipped samples in one of three forms: frozen whole blood, isolated PBMCs, or DNA extracted from either of those sample types. These data come from a study of blood T cell repertoires in COVID-19 (dated by TCRdb to the early 2020s). Study-wide context: Samples covering the acute and convalescent phases of COVID-19 were provided by collaborators in the United States, Italy and Spain. The prospective study material was composed of cDNA or gDNA derived from T cells, B-cell-depleted T cells, or PBMCs. Subjects who had been exposed to COVID-19, were actively infected with it, or had recovered from it provided the deeply sampled blood TCRbeta repertoires that made up the dataset. A freely available public database, intended as a resource for researchers studying the immune response to SARS-CoV-2, is where the repertoires were released. Samples were obtained from the ongoing ImmuneRACE study (first 160 participants) and from 1,254 subjects provided by 6 global collaborators. A de-identified subject ID, COVID-19 status, age in years and sex were almost always included in the sample metadata. HLA class I and class II types, where available, came from metadata supplied by the sample provider rather than from assay-based typing. What the study reported, not specific to this receptor: How much clinical and demographic metadata was included differed by source and by participant, and the metadata was provided uncurated.

The germline ends are 17 bases apart after V is trimmed by 4 bases and J by 8 bases. Measured from the cysteine to the phenylalanine, the CDR3 is 15 residues long. The retained sequence is limited to the CDR3, 45 bases, with the frame set at the first base. Taken from the germline V gene (reference sequence), the CDR1 and CDR2 loops are MNHEY and SMNVEV. TCRbeta CDR3 regions were amplified from genomic DNA using the immunoSEQ Assay, a bias-controlled multiplex PCR. The authors' pipeline ran thus. Within the assay, amplification of reference gene primers was used to estimate how many nucleated cells each sample contained. To quantify the absolute abundance of each unique TCRbeta CDR3 rearrangement, sequence reads were collapsed and filtered. For each sample, productive Simpson clonality was calculated as the square root of Simpson's diversity index over productive rearrangements. Not all clones reach the TCRdb copy of this immuneACCESS table, which keeps in-frame sequences only. Checked studies attribute under half of the gap to unresolved V genes and leave the rest unexplained. The V and J calls and clone size were taken over from that table, and D and trimming were inferred from the DNA. A total of fewer than 250,000 clones appear in this sample, roughly four fifths of them only once. Over 3.5% of the sample lies in the top ten.

The sequence derives from a woman in her seventies with acute or convalescent COVID-19. Recombination connected TRBV27 to TRBJ1-4, with no reliable assignment of the D segment. The sequenced sample was peripheral blood. The CDR3 sequence is CASSSRSPWREKLFF. The bases read TGTGCCAGCAGTTCCCGATCCCCTTGGAGGGAAAAACTGTTTTTT.